This TCR beta chain was documented in a study of shared clonotypes between healthy human individuals. Study observations and caveats: A generally larger estimated richness was seen in naive subsets than in memory subsets.

In the original analysis: In the immunoSEQ data, sequences were junction-only and lacked quality scores, so filtering differed. Produced via immunoSEQ multiplex PCR; TCRdb's table is partial and in-frame only. V and J calls and clone size are as listed in that table; D and trimming were resolved from the DNA. The sample records about 2.5 million clones, less than 95% being singletons. This clone came up once. The antigen remains undetermined. J was trimmed by 5 bases and V by 5 bases; bases with no gene match: 2. CDR3 length: 14 residues. Germline loops: CDR1 MNHEY, CDR2 SMNVEV (reference sequence). Donors were healthy HIV-negative adults without recently reported acute infections or vaccinations.

This chain joins TRBV27 and TRBJ2-2; 10 bases align to TRBD2. The source material was naive CD4+ T cells from PBMCs. The subset here: CD45RA+ positively selected. This sequence was found in a man younger than 35 in good health. Some clones in this sample may be carry-over from other donors' samples. The CDR3 is CASSRSGGTGELFF. The DNA of the CDR3 is TGTGCCAGCAGTCGTAGCGGGGGGACCGGGGAGCTGTTTTTT.